Sequencing of this T cell receptor beta chain was carried out in a study of T cell responses to AZD1222 COVID-19 vaccine. Clones were sequenced by immunoSEQ multiplex PCR, and TCRdb holds only the in-frame ones, with some missing. Of 100,000 to 150,000 clones in the sample, about 90% were seen once. Comments on this clone: Its specificity is unknown.

The study, taken as a whole, reports: Baseline testing showed seropositivity in only six or seven AZD1222 recipients. The donor cohort was predominantly white British with a female majority, and clonal diversity may have been underestimated. Increased Spike-specific TCR breadth and depth were observed after two AZD1222 doses.

Germline CDR1 reads SGHTA; CDR2 reads FQGNSA. The V segment lost 3 bases and the J segment 3 bases; nucleotides outside the gene matches: 5. The CDR3 is made up of 14 amino acids. This sequence was found in an adult in good health. Here the sequenced sample was peripheral blood, taken on day 0 of MenACWY control vaccination. The V call is TRBV7-2, the J call TRBJ2-7; 7 bases are shared with TRBD2. The CDR3 sequence: CASSLLASGYEQYF. The CDR3, as DNA: TGTGCCAGCAGCTTGTTGGCTAGCGGCTACGAGCAGTACTTC. Looking up the rest from reference TRBV7-2 and TRBJ2-7 gives the full variable domain: GAGVSQSPSNKVTEKGKDVELRCDPISGHTALYWYRQSLGQGLEFLIYFQGNSAPDKSGLPSDRFSAERTGGSVSTLTIQRTQQEDSAVYLCASSLLASGYEQYFGPGTRLTVT.